In this sample, the clone carrying this T cell receptor (beta chain) turned up a few times. Its cognate antigen is unknown. The CDR3 has 14 residues. V shed 5 bases and J shed 5 bases, with 15 bases lying between them. Germline V gene sequence: CDR1 SGHTA, CDR2 FQGNSA. The PCR employed 60 Vbeta primers together with 13 Jbeta primers. Repertoires were generated with immunoSEQ multiplex PCR, while TCRdb's copy carries only in-frame clones and drops some. The sample carries about 190,000 clones, 75% to 85% recorded once. This entry comes from a study of cytomegalovirus exposure and HLA in healthy donors. Findings and limits, study-wide: 16,951 TCR beta sequences were associated with HLA alleles at 0.05 false discovery rate in a later analysis. Later examination showed HLA-associated TCR beta chains had greater clonal expansion than equally common others.

The sample comprised PBMCs. The V gene is TRBV7-2, the J gene TRBJ2-5, with unresolved D. This receptor was obtained from a woman in her 30s in good health and CMV-seronegative. CDR3 region: CASSRTPLAETQYF. DNA of the CDR3: TGTGCCAGCAGCCGCACACCCCTTGCTGAGACCCAGTACTTC. Full variable domain (remainder filled in from reference TRBV7-2 and TRBJ2-5): GAGVSQSPSNKVTEKGKDVELRCDPISGHTALYWYRQSLGQGLEFLIYFQGNSAPDKSGLPSDRFSAERTGGSVSTLTIQRTQQEDSAVYLCASSRTPLAETQYFGPGTRLLVL.